The present entry profiles one T cell receptor (beta chain) with its context. The antigen it recognizes is unknown. No base-level quality is on record; no much larger clone is a single base apart. The data were taken from a study of T cells in Graves' hyperthyroidism and ophthalmopathy (dated by TCRdb to between 2018 and 2021). Some background on the complete study: Peripheral blood was sampled at the time of initial diagnosis, prior to any treatment. To identify distinguishing TCR V-J signatures, a discovery cohort of around 100 patients was used, comprising 43 with Graves' ophthalmopathy and some 60 with stable Graves' hyperthyroidism. An independent validation cohort of some 18 hyperthyroidism patients and 17 patients who later progressed to ophthalmopathy tested prospective prediction of ophthalmopathy. The 75 to 100 discovery patients were randomly split 7:3 into training and test sets. The study also compared thyroid tissue and blood T-cell repertoires from several Graves' hyperthyroidism patients. Following sampling, methimazole starting at 30 mg daily was given to hyperthyroidism patients, and high-dose intravenous methylprednisolone was given to ophthalmopathy patients. According to the paper, TCR Vbeta CDR3 sequencing was carried out on some 130 peripheral blood samples, which came from approximately 41 ophthalmopathy, 80 or so hyperthyroidism and roughly 17 progressor patients. The full study reports these points: No statistical method was used to set the sample size in advance, and investigators knew the group allocation. Blood samples also contained most of the expanded thyroid clonotypes (frequency above 0.001), which suggests that blood repertoires may reflect thyroid immune responses. Ophthalmopathy was separated from stable hyperthyroidism by a 13 V-J signature model, with roughly 88% sensitivity and 81% to 82% specificity obtained in cross-validation and 80%/75% obtained in testing. In validation, the model predicted progression to ophthalmopathy a median of about 6.5 months before onset, with around 70% sensitivity and roughly 72% specificity.

V is clipped by 6 bases and J by 8 bases, and the sequence between their germline boundaries is 19 bases long. The germline V gene supplies CDR1 KGHSH and CDR2 LQKENI. The cysteine opens and the phenylalanine closes a CDR3 of 15 amino acids. Only the CDR3 region is kept as DNA, spanning 45 bases read in frame from base 1. Hyperthyroidism patients were newly diagnosed, had a disease duration of under 2 months, and were aged 18 to 65 years. Any patient with an uncontrolled infection, another autoimmune disease, pregnancy or lactation was excluded. Diagnoses relied on clinical symptoms, serum thyroxine and TRAb, thyroid ultrasound and orbital computed tomography. For progressor patients, blood was drawn at the first diagnosis of hyperthyroidism, before any ophthalmopathy symptoms had appeared. Ficoll-Paque density gradient centrifugation was used to isolate PBMCs from under 11 ml of fresh peripheral blood. Progressor patients were initially diagnosed with Graves' hyperthyroidism and developed ophthalmopathy during follow-up. Total RNA was extracted using Trizol reagent, and RNA quality was assessed on an Agilent 2100 Bioanalyzer.

TCR beta CDR3 regions were amplified from RNA transcripts. For the first round of RT-PCR on the TCR CDR3, the HTBI primer set was used together with the Qiagen OneStep RT-PCR kit. Libraries were constructed in a second round of multiplex PCR, after which size selection and purification were carried out. Sequencing of the libraries was done on an Illumina HiSeq2000 using paired-end 100 bp reads. In the paper's pipeline: SOAPnuke was used to process the raw data, throwing out any read that contained adapters or uncalled bases, had a mean Phred below 15, or lacked an exact constant-primer or identifier match. High-quality paired reads were merged with COPE v1.2.5, and unique nucleotide sequences were defined as clonotypes. Clonotypes were aligned to IMGT TRBV, TRBD and TRBJ reference segments using MiTCR v1.1. Analysis was restricted to V-J combinations with a frequency above 0.0001, which covered 98% to 99.2% of repertoires. A TCS score was defined as the ratio between F50 (clonal expansion) and ExV (chaos), using BLOSUM62-based TCRdist between CDR3 peptides within each V-J. Welch's t-statistics and random forest reduced roughly 540 V-J features to fewer than 15, which were used in a naive Bayes classifier (R e1071). TCRdb passed the public sequencing reads through fastp at Q25 and MiXCR, retaining productive beta sequences. Each entry merges the rows of one CDR3 protein and shows their most common DNA and genes. The V and J calls shown here were made by TCRdb, not taken from the authors' results. The sample table contains over 120,000 distinct CDR3 sequences; only one count was recorded for around 20% of them. The ten largest make up around two thirds of the sample.

The source of this sequence is a woman aged 45-59 years with Graves' hyperthyroidism that later progressed to Graves' ophthalmopathy. Sequencing was performed on blood. Here the chain combines TRBV18 and TRBJ1-4; TRBD1 is a possible D gene, resting on 6 matching bases. The CDR3 reads CASSAGRGGNEKLFF. The sequenced DNA is TGTGCCAGCTCTGCGGGCAGGGGAGGTAACGAAAAACTGTTTTTT.